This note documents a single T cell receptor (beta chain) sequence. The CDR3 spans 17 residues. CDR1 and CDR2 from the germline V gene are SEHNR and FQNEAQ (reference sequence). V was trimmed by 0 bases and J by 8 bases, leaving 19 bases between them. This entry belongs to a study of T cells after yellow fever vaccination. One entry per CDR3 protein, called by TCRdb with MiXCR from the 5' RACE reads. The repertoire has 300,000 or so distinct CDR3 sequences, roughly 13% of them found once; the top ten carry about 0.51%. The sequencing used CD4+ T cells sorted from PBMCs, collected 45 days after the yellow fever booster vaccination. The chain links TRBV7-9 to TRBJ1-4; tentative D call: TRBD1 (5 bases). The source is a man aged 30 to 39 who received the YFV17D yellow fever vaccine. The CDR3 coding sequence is TGTGCCAGCAGCTTAGCCTCAATGCAGGGCCTAATGGAAAAACTGTTTTTT. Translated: CASSLASMQGLMEKLFF.